A single sample is the source of the 23 T cell receptor beta chains below, sequenced in a study of technical replicates of blood from several donors (dated by TCRdb to 2015 to 2018). Library creation used the immunoSEQ multiplex PCR assay. This immuneACCESS table, as held by TCRdb, lists in-frame sequences with V and J called but not all clones. Of the missing ones, under half trace to an unresolved V gene in checked studies; the others have no known cause. In all, the sample holds 74,000 or so clones, and 96% of those were seen once. Roughly 0.34% of the sample rests with the top ten. Specimen: T cells isolated from PBMCs. The receptors stem from a human donor in good health.

The rearrangement links TRBV21-1 to TRBJ2-2; the table's D call of TRBD2 was not tested on the DNA. TRBV21-1 corresponds to a pseudogene. The CDR3 loop spans 16 amino acids. CDR3 coding DNA: TGTGCCAGCAGCATGGGGGGGCCTAGGAACACCGGGGAGCTGTTTTTT. Encoded protein: CASSMGGPRNTGELFF.

V and J are TRBV7-2 and TRBJ2-1, with D possibly TRBD2 on 6 matching bases. The CDR3 runs 15 residues. With 5 bases removed from V and 11 bases from J, the gap between germline ends came to 22 bases. Germline CDR1 reads SGHTA; CDR2 reads FQGNSA. The CDR3: CASSPAGLLGRQQFF. The DNA for the CDR3 is TGTGCCAGCAGCCCCGCGGGACTCTTAGGACGGCAGCAGTTCTTC.

The chain recombines TRBV7-9 with TRBJ2-7, with a possible D match to TRBD1 (6 bases). Trimming removed 5 bases at V and 1 base at J, with 9 bases between. There are 13 residues in the CDR3. Germline V gene lookup returns CDR1 SEHNR and CDR2 FQNEAQ (reference sequence). CDR3 DNA: TGTGCCAGCAGCATTCAGGGGTCCTACGAGCAGTACTTC. Residues: CASSIQGSYEQYF.

V is TRBV6-6 and J is TRBJ2-7, with TRBD2 identical over 7 bases. The CDR3 loop spans 14 amino acids. CDR1 and CDR2 (germline): MNHNY, SVGAGI (reference sequence). The V gene end was trimmed by 8 bases and the J gene end by 5 bases; junction bases not matched to a gene: 12. For the CDR3, the DNA is TGTGCCAGCCTGCCCACAGCGGGAACCCACGAGCAGTACTTC. As protein: CASLPTAGTHEQYF.

The chain employs TRBV5-6 and TRBJ1-5; D is undetermined. Trimming cost V 4 bases and J 0 bases, with 5 bases left between them. The germline gives CDR1 SGHDT, CDR2 YYEEEE. The CDR3 totals 13 residues. CDR3 sequence: CASSRYSNQPQHF. CDR3 DNA: TGTGCCAGCAGCCGTTATAGCAATCAGCCCCAGCATTTT.

V usage is TRBV28 and J usage is TRBJ2-7, with D tentatively TRBD2 (6 bases). V lost 8 bases and J lost 1, with 24 bases in between. Germline lookup yields CDR1 MDHEN and CDR2 SYDVKM. The CDR3 consists of 17 residues. The CDR3 reads CASWPLTREVKSYEQYF. The CDR3 coding sequence is TGTGCCAGCTGGCCGCTCACGCGGGAAGTCAAATCCTACGAGCAGTACTTC.

This chain connects TRBV7-8 to TRBJ2-7; D perhaps matches TRBD2 (6 bases). Trimming pared 4 bases from V and 5 bases from J, leaving 12 bases between. The germline gives CDR1 SGHVS, CDR2 FQNEAQ. The CDR3 consists of 13 residues. CDR3 nucleotides: TGTGCCAGCAGCTCTCTCGGGGGAAACGAGCAGTACTTC. Translated, it gives CASSSLGGNEQYF. The complete variable domain, with remaining parts taken from reference TRBV7-8 and TRBJ2-7, reads GAGVSQSPRYKVAKRGQDVALRCDPISGHVSLFWYQQALGQGPEFLTYFQNEAQLDKSGLPSDRFFAERPEGSVSTLKIQRTQQEDSAVYLCASSSLGGNEQYFGPGTRLTVT.

The V gene is TRBV11-2, the J gene TRBJ2-7, with 10 bases aligning to TRBD1. The CDR3 contains 15 residues. The V gene end was trimmed by 2 bases and the J gene end by 6 bases; junction bases not matched to a gene: 7. Germline CDR1 reads SGHAT; CDR2 reads FQNNGV. CDR3 residues: CASSLHGTGDPEQYF. CDR3 in DNA: TGTGCCAGCAGCTTACATGGGACAGGGGACCCCGAGCAGTACTTC.

The chain has TRBV29-1 and TRBJ2-7, with 13 bases that match TRBD2. CDR1 SQVTM and CDR2 ANQGSEA come from the germline V gene. The CDR3 runs 17 residues. The J segment lost 0 bases and the V segment lost 3 bases, leaving 8 bases of the junction unmatched. The CDR3 DNA reads TGCAGCGTTGACGGACTAGCGGGAGCCCCATCCTCCTACGAGCAGTACTTC. Protein sequence: CSVDGLAGAPSSYEQYF.

This chain connects TRBV5-1 to TRBJ1-1; possible D gene TRBD1, 5 bases. The CDR3 consists of 13 residues. Germline-derived CDR1 and CDR2 are SGHRS and YFSETQ. V was pared by 5 bases and J by 1 base, with 9 bases between. The CDR3 DNA reads TGCGCCAGCAGGGGCACAGGGAACACTGAAGCTTTCTTT. Its translation: CASRGTGNTEAFF.

This clone was detected once. V and J are TRBV9 and TRBJ1-1; D unresolved. Germline loops: CDR1 SGDLS, CDR2 YYNGEE. CDR3 length equals 15 residues. V was shortened by 4 bases and J by 3 bases, with 16 bases between the two germline ends. The CDR3 region is CASSPKGGQHTEAFF. The CDR3 region has the DNA TGTGCCAGCAGCCCAAAAGGAGGGCAGCACACTGAAGCTTTCTTT.

The chain is built from TRBV11-3 and TRBJ2-7; the match to TRBD2 covers 8 bases. V trimming: 5 bases; J trimming: 3 bases; junction bases outside the gene matches: 9. The CDR3 totals 15 residues. Germline V lookup: CDR1 SGHNT, CDR2 YENEEA. The CDR3 DNA sequence: TGTGCCAGCAGCGAAGGGACTAGTCGTGACTACGAGCAGTACTTC. Its protein is CASSEGTSRDYEQYF.

The chain carries TRBV7-6 and TRBJ2-3, with 9 bases lining up with TRBD2. Losses at the gene ends were 2 bases for V and 2 bases for J; bases not matched to a gene: 14. The CDR3 is 19 amino acids. The germline V gene encodes CDR1 SGHVS and CDR2 FNYEAQ. DNA for the CDR3: TGTGCCAGCAGCTTAAGTGGGCTAGCGGGACTCCCGTTCACAGATACGCAGTATTTT. Translated, it gives CASSLSGLAGLPFTDTQYF.

The chain uses TRBV5-8 and TRBJ2-2; TRBD1 aligns across 7 bases. The CDR3 spans 17 residues. The junction had 9 bases not matched to a gene; V was cut back by 4 bases and J by 0 bases. The V gene's germline CDR1 is SGHTS and CDR2 YDEGEE. Written as DNA, the CDR3 is TGTGCCAGCAGCCTCCCGGGACAGCGAACGAACACCGGGGAGCTGTTTTTT. This sequence encodes CASSLPGQRTNTGELFF.

V gene TRBV29-1 combines with J gene TRBJ2-2, with 7 bases aligning to TRBD2. The germline V gene has CDR1 SQVTM and CDR2 ANQGSEA. J gave up 1 base and V 3 bases, and 2 bases lay outside the gene matches. The CDR3 sequence is 14 residues long. The CDR3 here is CSVDQRGNTGELFF. The CDR3 DNA reads as TGCAGCGTTGACCAGCGGGGGAACACCGGGGAGCTGTTTTTT.

This chain uses TRBV16 with TRBJ1-1, with unresolved D. V was pared by 4 bases and J by 5 bases, with 5 bases between. Germline lookup yields CDR1 KGHSY and CDR2 FQNENV. The CDR3 is made up of 11 amino acids. In DNA, the CDR3 is TGTGCCAGCAGCCTAGAGACTGAAGCTTTCTTT. This sequence encodes CASSLETEAFF.

V and J are TRBV7-6 and TRBJ2-2, with TRBD1 identical over 9 bases. Germline trimming cut 4 bases from V and 0 bases from J; bases unmatched to any gene: 12. In germline, CDR1 is SGHVS, CDR2 FNYEAQ. The length of the CDR3 is 19 residues. The CDR3: CASSSQQGADLTNTGELFF. CDR3 DNA sequence: TGTGCCAGCAGCTCCCAACAGGGGGCAGATCTTACGAACACCGGGGAGCTGTTTTTT.

The V and J genes are TRBV2 and TRBJ2-2; the D gene is possibly TRBD1 (5 bases). The CDR3 has 12 amino acids. Trimming took off 6 bases at V and 6 bases at J, with 8 bases between the two ends. Looked up from germline, CDR1 is SNHLY and CDR2 is FYNNEI. The CDR3 protein is CASRETAGELFF. The CDR3 DNA reads as TGTGCCAGCAGGGAGACAGCCGGGGAGCTGTTTTTT. Filled out from reference TRBV2 and TRBJ2-2, the complete variable domain reads EPEVTQTPSHQVTQMGQEVILRCVPISNHLYFYWYRQILGQKVEFLVSFYNNEISEKSEIFDDQFSVERPDGSNFTLKIRSTKLEDSAMYFCASRETAGELFFGEGSRLTVL.

In nucleotides, the CDR3 is TGTGCCAGCAGTGCTCCAGGGAGCGGGGACACTAATACGCAGTATTTT. This encodes CASSAPGSGDTNTQYF. The genes are TRBV2 and TRBJ2-3; possibly TRBD2 for D (7 bases). CDR3 length equals 16 residues. V dropped 4 bases and J dropped 7 bases, with 21 bases sitting between them. Germline V gene sequence: CDR1 SNHLY, CDR2 FYNNEI.

V usage is TRBV30 and J usage is TRBJ1-5, with D unresolved. Trimming took off 1 base at V and 5 bases at J, with 9 bases between the two ends. Germline CDR1 is GTSNPN and CDR2 is SVGIG (reference sequence). CDR3 length equals 13 residues. CDR3 nucleotide sequence: TGTGCCTGGAGTGATTCCGGGGATCAGCCCCAGCATTTT. Amino acid sequence: CAWSDSGDQPQHF. Full variable domain (outside the CDR3, taken from reference TRBV30 and TRBJ1-5): SQTIHQWPATLVQPVGSPLSLECTVEGTSNPNLYWYRQAAGRGLQLLFYSVGIGQISSEVPQNLSASRPQDRQFILSSKKLLLSDSGFYLCAWSDSGDQPQHFGDGTRLSIL.

The gene calls are TRBV7-2 and TRBJ2-3; D uncertain. The CDR3 covers 12 residues. The germline V and J ends were trimmed by 5 bases and 2 bases, with 5 bases remaining between them. Germline V gives CDR1 SGHTA, CDR2 FQGNSA. CDR3 bases: TGTGCCAGCAGCCCCTACACAGATACGCAGTATTTT. Its translation is CASSPYTDTQYF.

The chain links TRBV27 to TRBJ2-7; 9 bases are a match to TRBD2. The CDR3 is 13 residues long. The V segment lost 5 bases and the J segment 3 bases; nucleotides outside the gene matches: 2. Germline V CDR1 and CDR2: MNHEY, SMNVEV (reference sequence). The CDR3 spells CASSRAGGYEQYF. In DNA, the CDR3 is TGTGCCAGCAGTCGAGCGGGAGGCTACGAGCAGTACTTC.

This clone showed up just once. The V gene is TRBV29-1, the J gene TRBJ1-1, with D possibly matching TRBD1 (6 bases). Trimming removed 7 bases from V and 10 bases from J, with 22 bases in between. CDR1 and CDR2 (germline): SQVTM, ANQGSEA. The length of the CDR3 is 13 residues. CDR3 residues: CSGRQDWGEGAFF. In DNA, the CDR3 is TGCAGCGGTAGACAGGATTGGGGAGAGGGAGCTTTCTTT.